This record covers a single T cell receptor beta chain. The record originates from a study of blood T cell repertoires in COVID-19. On the study more broadly: The analysed material was cDNA or gDNA that came from T cells, B-cell-depleted T cells, or PBMCs.

Per the original data handling: Reference gene primer amplification gave estimated nucleated cell counts. Only in-frame clones appear in the TCRdb table, and some are missing; sequencing was by immunoSEQ multiplex PCR. V, J and clone size were drawn from that table, and D and trimming were deduced from the DNA. The top ten clones hold under 0.3% of a sample with about 670,000 clones, 85% to 90% of them seen once. This clonotype was sampled from a woman between 18 and 29 years old with acute or convalescent COVID-19. The sequenced sample was peripheral blood.

This CDR3 reads CASRVAAPFTDTQYF. CDR3 nucleotide sequence: TGTGCCAGCAGGGTCGCAGCGCCTTTTACAGATACGCAGTATTTT. This chain uses TRBV11-2 with TRBJ2-3; unclear D gene. The CDR3 has 15 residues. Per the germline V gene, CDR1 is SGHAT and CDR2 is FQNNGV. V was trimmed by 6 bases and J by 3 bases, leaving 16 bases between them.